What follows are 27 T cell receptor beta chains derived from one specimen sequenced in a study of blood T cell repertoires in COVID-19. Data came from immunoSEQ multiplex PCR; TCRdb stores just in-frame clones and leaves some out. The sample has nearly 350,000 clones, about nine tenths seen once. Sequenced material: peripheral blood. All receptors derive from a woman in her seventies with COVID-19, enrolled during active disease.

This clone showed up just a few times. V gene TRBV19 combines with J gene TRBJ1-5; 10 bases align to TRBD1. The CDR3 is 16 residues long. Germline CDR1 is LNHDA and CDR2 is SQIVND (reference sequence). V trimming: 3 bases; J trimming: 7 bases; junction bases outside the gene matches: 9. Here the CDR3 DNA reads TGTGCCAGTAGTATGTACGGGACAGGGGTGGGGCAGCCCCAGCATTTT. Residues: CASSMYGTGVGQPQHF.

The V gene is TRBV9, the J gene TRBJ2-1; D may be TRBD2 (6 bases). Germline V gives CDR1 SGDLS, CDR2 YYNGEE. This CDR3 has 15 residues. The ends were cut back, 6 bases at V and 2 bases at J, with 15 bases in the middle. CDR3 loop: CASTPGGATYNEQFF. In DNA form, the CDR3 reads TGTGCCAGCACTCCCGGCGGGGCCACCTACAATGAGCAGTTCTTC.

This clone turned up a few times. CDR3 nucleotide sequence: TGTGCCAGCAGCTCGATGGTAGCGGGGGGGCTCACAGATACGCAGTATTTT. Residues: CASSSMVAGGLTDTQYF. The V call is TRBV7-2, the J call TRBJ2-3; TRBD2 agrees at 11 bases. V shed 4 bases, J shed 2 bases, and the junction held 8 bases outside the gene matches. The CDR3 covers 17 residues. Germline V gene sequence: CDR1 SGHTA, CDR2 FQGNSA.

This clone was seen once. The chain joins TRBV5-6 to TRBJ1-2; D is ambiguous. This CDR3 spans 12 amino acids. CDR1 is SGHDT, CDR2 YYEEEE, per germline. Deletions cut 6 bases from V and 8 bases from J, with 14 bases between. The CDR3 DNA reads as TGTGCCAGCACCCTAAGGAGGTCCGGCTACACCTTC. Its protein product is CASTLRRSGYTF.

CDR3 DNA sequence: TGTGCCAGCAGTAGGGGGCCTGGTCGCGAGCAGTACTTC. This sequence encodes CASSRGPGREQYF. The rearrangement joins TRBV6-5 to TRBJ2-7; TRBD1 matches 7 bases. V lost 5 bases, J lost 6 bases, and 7 bases stayed unmatched. Germline V gene lookup returns CDR1 MNHEY and CDR2 SVGAGI. This CDR3 has 13 amino acids.

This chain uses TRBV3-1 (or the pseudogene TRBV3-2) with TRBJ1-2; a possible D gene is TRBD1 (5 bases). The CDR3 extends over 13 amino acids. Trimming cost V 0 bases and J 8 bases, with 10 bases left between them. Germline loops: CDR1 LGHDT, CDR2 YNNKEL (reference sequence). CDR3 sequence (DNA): TGTGCCAGCAGCCAAGACTGGGGCGAAGGCTACACCTTC. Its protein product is CASSQDWGEGYTF.

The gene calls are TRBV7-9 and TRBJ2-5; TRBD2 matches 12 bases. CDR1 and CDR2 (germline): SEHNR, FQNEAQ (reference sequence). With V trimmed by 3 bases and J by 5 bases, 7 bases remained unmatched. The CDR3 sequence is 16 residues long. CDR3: CASSFLAGGQFETQYF. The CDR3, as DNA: TGTGCCAGCAGCTTCCTAGCGGGGGGGCAGTTTGAGACCCAGTACTTC.

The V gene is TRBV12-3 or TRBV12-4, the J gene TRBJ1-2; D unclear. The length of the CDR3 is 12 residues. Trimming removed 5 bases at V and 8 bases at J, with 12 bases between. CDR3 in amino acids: CASSPRILGYTF. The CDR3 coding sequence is TGTGCCAGCAGTCCCAGGATTTTGGGCTACACCTTC.

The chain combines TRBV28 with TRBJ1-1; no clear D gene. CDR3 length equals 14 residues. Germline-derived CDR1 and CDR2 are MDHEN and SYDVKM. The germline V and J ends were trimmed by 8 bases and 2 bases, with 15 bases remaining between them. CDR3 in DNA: TGTGCCAGCCCTAGGGCCGGGAGTAACACTGAAGCTTTCTTT. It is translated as CASPRAGSNTEAFF.

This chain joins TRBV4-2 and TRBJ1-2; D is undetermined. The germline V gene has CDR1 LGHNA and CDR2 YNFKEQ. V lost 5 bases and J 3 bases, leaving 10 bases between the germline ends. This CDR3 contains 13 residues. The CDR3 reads CASSDSRDYGYTF. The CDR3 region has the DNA TGTGCCAGCAGCGATAGCCGGGACTATGGCTACACCTTC.

The CDR3 loop is CASSVQGGGEKLFF. CDR3 nucleotide sequence: TGTGCCAGCAGCGTCCAGGGAGGAGGGGAAAAACTGTTTTTT. The chain has TRBV9 and TRBJ1-4; the D gene is possibly TRBD1 (5 bases). The germline gives CDR1 SGDLS, CDR2 YYNGEE. The length of the CDR3 is 14 residues. V was cut by 2 bases and J by 8 bases, with 13 bases left in between. Full variable domain (rest looked up from reference TRBV9 and TRBJ1-4): DSGVTQTPKHLITATGQRVTLRCSPRSGDLSVYWYQQSLDQGLQFLIQYYNGEERAKGNILERFSAQQFPDLHSELNLSSLELGDSALYFCASSVQGGGEKLFFGSGTQLSVL.

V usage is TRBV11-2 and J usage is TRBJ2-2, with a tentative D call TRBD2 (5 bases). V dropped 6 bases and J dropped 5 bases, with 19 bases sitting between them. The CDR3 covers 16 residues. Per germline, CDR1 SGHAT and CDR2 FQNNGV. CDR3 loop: CASSSEAGIWTGELFF. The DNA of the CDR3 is TGTGCCAGCAGTTCGGAGGCCGGGATTTGGACCGGGGAGCTGTTTTTT.

The CDR3 spells CASSSSAGQSHQPQHF. CDR3 sequence (DNA): TGTGCCAGCAGTTCTTCCGCGGGACAGTCCCATCAGCCCCAGCATTTT. The chain employs TRBV27 and TRBJ1-5; 7 positions agree with TRBD1. Germline trimming cut 4 bases from V and 5 bases from J; bases unmatched to any gene: 11. The CDR3 is 16 residues long. In germline, CDR1 is MNHEY, CDR2 SMNVEV (reference sequence).

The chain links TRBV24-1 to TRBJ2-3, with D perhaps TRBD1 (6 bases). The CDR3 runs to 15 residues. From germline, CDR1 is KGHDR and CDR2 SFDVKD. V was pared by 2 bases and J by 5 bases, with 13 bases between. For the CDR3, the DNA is TGTGCCACCAGTGATTCCATCTTACAGGGAGATACGCAGTATTTT. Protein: CATSDSILQGDTQYF.

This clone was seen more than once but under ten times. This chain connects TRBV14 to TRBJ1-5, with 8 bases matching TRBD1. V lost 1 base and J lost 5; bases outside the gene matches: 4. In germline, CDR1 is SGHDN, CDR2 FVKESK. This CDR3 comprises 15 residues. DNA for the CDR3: TGTGCCAGCAGCCAAGGGGGCAGGGGGCATCAGCCCCAGCATTTT. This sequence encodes CASSQGGRGHQPQHF. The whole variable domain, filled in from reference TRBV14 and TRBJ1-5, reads EAGVTQFPSHSVIEKGQTVTLRCDPISGHDNLYWYRRVMGKEIKFLLHFVKESKQDESGMPNNRFLAERTGGTYSTLKVQPAELEDSGVYFCASSQGGRGHQPQHFGDGTRLSIL.

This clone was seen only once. As DNA, the CDR3 is TGCGCCAGCAGCCTCCGTAGCGGGGGGGCTTATGAGCAGTTCTTC. Translating it yields CASSLRSGGAYEQFF. This sequence joins TRBV5-1 and TRBJ2-1; 11 bases match TRBD2. Germline CDR1 and CDR2: SGHRS and YFSETQ. V shed 4 bases and J 8 bases; nucleotides not matched to a gene: 8. The CDR3 contains 15 residues.

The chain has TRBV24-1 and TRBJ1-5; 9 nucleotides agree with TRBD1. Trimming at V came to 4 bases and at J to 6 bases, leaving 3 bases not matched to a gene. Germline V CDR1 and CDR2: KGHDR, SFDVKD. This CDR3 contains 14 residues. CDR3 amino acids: CATSEGTGSQPQHF. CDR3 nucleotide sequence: TGTGCCACCAGTGAGGGGACAGGGTCTCAGCCCCAGCATTTT.

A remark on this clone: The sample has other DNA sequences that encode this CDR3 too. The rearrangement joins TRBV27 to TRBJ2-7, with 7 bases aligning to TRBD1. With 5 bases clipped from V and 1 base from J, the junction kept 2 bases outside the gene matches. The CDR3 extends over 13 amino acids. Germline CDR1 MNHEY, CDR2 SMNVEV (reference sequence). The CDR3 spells CASSLTGSYEQYF. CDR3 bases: TGTGCCAGCAGTCTGACAGGGTCCTACGAGCAGTACTTC.

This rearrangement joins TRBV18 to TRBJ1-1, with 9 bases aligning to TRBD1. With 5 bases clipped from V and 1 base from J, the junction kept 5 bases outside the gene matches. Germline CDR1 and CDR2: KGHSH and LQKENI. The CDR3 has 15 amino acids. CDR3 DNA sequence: TGTGCCAGCTCATCCTGGACAGGGGCGAACACTGAAGCTTTCTTT. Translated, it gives CASSSWTGANTEAFF.

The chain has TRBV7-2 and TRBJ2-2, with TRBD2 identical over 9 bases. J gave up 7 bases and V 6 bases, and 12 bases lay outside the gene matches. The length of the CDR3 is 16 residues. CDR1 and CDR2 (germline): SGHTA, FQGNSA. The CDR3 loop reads CASRFPSGGPNGELFF. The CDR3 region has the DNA TGTGCCAGCAGGTTCCCCAGCGGGGGGCCGAACGGGGAGCTGTTTTTT.

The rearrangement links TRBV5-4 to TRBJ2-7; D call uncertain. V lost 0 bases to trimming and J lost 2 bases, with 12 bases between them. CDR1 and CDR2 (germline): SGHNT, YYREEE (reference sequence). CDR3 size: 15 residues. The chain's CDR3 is CASSLGRKLTYEQYF. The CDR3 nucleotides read TGTGCCAGCAGCTTGGGCAGGAAGCTAACCTACGAGCAGTACTTC.

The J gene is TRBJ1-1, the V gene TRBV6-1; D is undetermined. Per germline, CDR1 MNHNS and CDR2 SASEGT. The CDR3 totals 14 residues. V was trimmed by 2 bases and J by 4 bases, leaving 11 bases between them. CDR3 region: CASSEITPSTEAFF. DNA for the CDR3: TGTGCCAGCAGTGAAATTACCCCGAGCACTGAAGCTTTCTTT.

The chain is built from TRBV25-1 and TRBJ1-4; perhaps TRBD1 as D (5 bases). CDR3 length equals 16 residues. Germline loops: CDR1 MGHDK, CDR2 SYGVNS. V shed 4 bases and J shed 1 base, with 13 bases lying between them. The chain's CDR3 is CASSVDSGVTNEKLFF. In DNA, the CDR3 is TGTGCCAGCAGTGTAGACAGCGGGGTAACTAATGAAAAACTGTTTTTT.

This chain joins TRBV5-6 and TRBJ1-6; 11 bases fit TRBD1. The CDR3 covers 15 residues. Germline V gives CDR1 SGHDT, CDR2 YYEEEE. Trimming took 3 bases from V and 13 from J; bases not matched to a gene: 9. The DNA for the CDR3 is TGTGCCAGCAGCTACTCGGACAGGGGGCCGTCGCCCCTCCACTTT. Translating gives CASSYSDRGPSPLHF.

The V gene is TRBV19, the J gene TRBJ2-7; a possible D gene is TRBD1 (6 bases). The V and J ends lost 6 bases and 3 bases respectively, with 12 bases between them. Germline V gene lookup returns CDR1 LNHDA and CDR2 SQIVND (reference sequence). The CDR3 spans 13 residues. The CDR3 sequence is CASSPDSVYEQYF. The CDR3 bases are TGTGCCAGTAGCCCGGACAGCGTCTACGAGCAGTACTTC.

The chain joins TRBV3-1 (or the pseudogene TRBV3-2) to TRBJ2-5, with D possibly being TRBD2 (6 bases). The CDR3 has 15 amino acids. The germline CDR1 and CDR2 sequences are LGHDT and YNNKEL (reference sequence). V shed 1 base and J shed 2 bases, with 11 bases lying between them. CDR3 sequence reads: CASSQVWDWQETQYF. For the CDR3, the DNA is TGTGCCAGCAGCCAAGTTTGGGACTGGCAAGAGACCCAGTACTTC.

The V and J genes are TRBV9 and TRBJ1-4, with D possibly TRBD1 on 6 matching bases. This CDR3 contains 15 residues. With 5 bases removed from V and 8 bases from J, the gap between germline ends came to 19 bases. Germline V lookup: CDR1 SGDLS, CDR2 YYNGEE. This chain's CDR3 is CASSQNRDKPEKLFF. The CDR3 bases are TGTGCCAGCAGTCAAAACCGGGACAAGCCGGAAAAACTGTTTTTT.